Below, 12 T cell receptor beta chains from the same sample are listed, as sequenced in a study of graft-versus-host responses after intestinal transplantation (dated by TCRdb to the early 2020s). Libraries were made using the immunoSEQ multiplex PCR assay. Held by TCRdb, this immuneACCESS table contains in-frame sequences only and omits some clones. Under half of the omission traces to an unresolved V gene where checked; the cause of the rest is unknown. This sample has around 110,000 clones in its table, and 87% of those were observed once. The ten biggest clones cover around 0.73% of the sample. The time point label here, explained by the study, means: cells obtained before transplantation from donor or recipient. No antigen has been assigned to these receptors. The sample consisted of unstimulated CD4+ T cells sorted from spleen or lymph node cells, taken before transplant. The source is a human donor who was the organ donor for an intestinal transplant.

The chain carries TRBV7-3 and TRBJ2-7, with 7 nucleotides matching TRBD2. Germline V gives CDR1 SGHTA, CDR2 FQGTGA. The CDR3 covers 15 residues. The J segment lost 3 bases and the V segment lost 5 bases, leaving 10 bases of the junction unmatched. The DNA of the CDR3 is TGTGCCAGCAGCGTAGGAGCGGGGTCTGGCTACGAGCAGTACTTC. Its translation: CASSVGAGSGYEQYF.

This clone has just one count. This chain joins TRBV5-1 and TRBJ2-1; 10 positions agree with TRBD2. Germline assignment: CDR1 SGHRS and CDR2 YFSETQ. The V gene end was trimmed by 7 bases and the J gene end by 6 bases; junction bases not matched to a gene: 13. The CDR3 extends over 16 amino acids. CDR3 nucleotide sequence: TGCGCCAGCGCCAAGGTCCTAGCGGGGGACCTCAATGAGCAGTTCTTC. Translation: CASAKVLAGDLNEQFF.

The V gene is TRBV7-9, the J gene TRBJ2-4; 8 positions match TRBD1. The CDR3 has 14 amino acids. V lost 5 bases, J lost 8 bases, and 8 bases stayed unmatched. In germline, CDR1 is SEHNR, CDR2 FQNEAQ (reference sequence). The CDR3 loop is CASSPGGQGYIQYF. CDR3 coding DNA: TGTGCCAGCAGCCCAGGAGGACAGGGCTACATTCAGTACTTC.

The V gene is TRBV11-3, the J gene TRBJ1-1; D remains ambiguous. This CDR3 contains 13 residues. V was clipped by 2 bases and J by 6 bases, with 10 bases between them. Germline V lookup: CDR1 SGHNT, CDR2 YENEEA. The CDR3 DNA follows: TGTGCCAGCAGCTTAACAATTTCCGCTGAAGCTTTCTTT. Amino acid sequence: CASSLTISAEAFF.

On this clone: One end of the junction does not line up with germline, which may come from a read error. The rearrangement links TRBV29-1 to TRBJ1-1, with D possibly TRBD1 on 5 matching bases. Germline assignment: CDR1 SQVTM and CDR2 ANQGSEA. This CDR3 comprises 14 residues. The CDR3 region is CSVEGRGMNTEAFF. DNA for the CDR3: TGCAGCGTTGAAGGACGGGGCATGAACACTGAAGCCTTCTTT.

The chain has TRBV6-5 and TRBJ2-7, with D tentatively TRBD2 (6 bases). This CDR3 has 14 amino acids. V was pared by 0 bases and J by 8 bases, with 14 bases between. The V gene's germline CDR1 is MNHEY and CDR2 SVGAGI. CDR3 loop: CASSYSPGEVKQYF. The CDR3 DNA is TGTGCCAGCAGTTACTCACCGGGAGAGGTGAAGCAGTACTTC.

This rearrangement joins TRBV6-5 to TRBJ1-5; D remains ambiguous. CDR1 and CDR2 from the germline V gene are MNHEY and SVGAGI. CDR3 length: 15 residues. Between the trimmed V and J ends, which lost 8 bases and 2 bases, there was a span of 16 bases. The CDR3: CASRPYSSGNQPQHF. DNA for the CDR3: TGTGCCAGCCGTCCTTACTCATCGGGCAATCAGCCCCAGCATTTT.

The chain links TRBV6-1 to TRBJ2-1; TRBD2 agrees at 9 bases. V shed 7 bases, J shed 0 bases, and the junction held 4 bases outside the gene matches. The germline CDR1 and CDR2 sequences are MNHNS and SASEGT. This CDR3 comprises 15 residues. The DNA for the CDR3 is TGTGCCAGCAAAACGACTAGCGGCTCCTACAATGAGCAGTTCTTC. Protein sequence: CASKTTSGSYNEQFF.

The chain recombines TRBV29-1 with TRBJ1-2; 7 nucleotides align to TRBD1. Germline V gene lookup returns CDR1 SQVTM and CDR2 ANQGSEA. J was trimmed by 8 bases and V by 5 bases; bases with no gene match: 11. The CDR3 has 13 amino acids. The CDR3 spells CSVIQTGLGGYTF. CDR3 sequence (DNA): TGCAGCGTTATACAGACAGGGCTAGGAGGCTACACCTTC.

The gene calls are TRBV25-1 and TRBJ2-5, with 7 bases aligning to TRBD1. In germline, CDR1 is MGHDK, CDR2 SYGVNS. This CDR3 spans 13 amino acids. V dropped 5 bases and J dropped 5; count of bases not matched to a gene: 5. Here the CDR3 reads CASSTQGWETQYF. CDR3 nucleotides: TGTGCCAGCAGTACACAGGGGTGGGAGACCCAGTACTTC. Variable domain in full (rest from reference TRBV25-1 and TRBJ2-5): EADIYQTPRYLVIGTGKKITLECSQTMGHDKMYWYQQDPGMELHLIHYSYGVNSTEKGDLSSESTVSRIRTEHFPLTLESARPSHTSQYLCASSTQGWETQYFGPGTRLLVL.

V and J are TRBV29-1 and TRBJ1-1, with a tentative D call TRBD1 (5 bases). The germline CDR1 and CDR2 sequences are SQVTM and ANQGSEA. This CDR3 region has 12 residues. The V gene lost 4 bases and the J gene lost 0 bases, with 6 bases spanning the gap. For the CDR3, the DNA is TGCAGCGTTGGGACAATGAACACTGAAGCTTTCTTT. Translating gives CSVGTMNTEAFF.

The genes are TRBV21-1 and TRBJ1-2; the listed D gene, TRBD1, was not tested against the DNA. TRBV21-1 is a pseudogene segment. This CDR3 region has 13 residues. The CDR3 region is CARYLTGAGGYTF. CDR3 coding DNA: TGTGCCAGGTACCTAACAGGGGCGGGTGGCTACACCTTC.